A selection of T cell receptor beta chains follows, all from one sample in a study of cytomegalovirus exposure and HLA in healthy donors. Here immunoSEQ multiplex PCR was the method, and the copy in TCRdb shows in-frame clones only, minus some. The sample shows 63,000 or so clones, 70% to 85% of them seen only once. Sequencing input: PBMCs. The receptors shown here come from a woman in her 30s in good health and CMV-seronegative. Each CDR3 is given with its conserved first and last residue. D genes are given only for firm matches. Size tells how often a clone was seen (once, few, many) or the class of an expanded clone, and some rows leave it out.

CDR3 protein	D gene	clone size	V gene
CASSSGTSGSDKQFF	TRBD2	few	TRBV9
CASSVGQGQETQYF	TRBD1	.	TRBV5-1
CASSQLPGLNTGELFF	.	.	TRBV5-1
CASSSTGTETGELFF	TRBD1	.	TRBV5-1
CASSPRVAGRDEQFF	TRBD2	.	TRBV9
CASSLDRDVAFF	.	.	TRBV5-1
CATRRRSSGNTIYF	.	few	TRBV6-5
CASSLVGRVTDTQYF	.	.	TRBV5-1
CASSQVLVVDRPHGYTF	.	.	TRBV4-3
CAWGRDRDTEAFF	TRBD1	.	TRBV30
CASSEGRINQPQHF	.	.	TRBV25-1
CASSHSESNPWGTEAFF	.	.	TRBV7-9
CASSSNTVVSGNTIYF	.	.	TRBV7-9
CASSPGLLDQPQHF	.	few	TRBV18
CPNLGAFLNTEAFF	.	.	TRBV5-4
CASSFVGLSMGETQYF	.	.	TRBV5-6
CASSEDGRAEKPQHF	.	.	TRBV10-1
CASSSTGLVEPLHF	TRBD1	.	TRBV6-5
CAISGEGALSQPQHF	.	.	TRBV10-3
CASGTSERGAQYF	TRBD2	.	TRBV11-2
CASSLGYREQFF	.	.	TRBV11-3
CASSVEWAGITDTQYF	.	.	TRBV9
CASSESVYGYTF	.	.	TRBV25-1
CASSLFLLQETQYF	.	.	TRBV7-8
CASSVGEYTGELFF	.	.	TRBV9
CASSIGASGNNEQFF	TRBD2	few	TRBV5-4
CAISDRGTDVTDTQYF	.	.	TRBV13
CSVEGETGGPDTQYF	TRBD1	.	TRBV29-1
CSSSPRGTPQYF	.	.	TRBV7-9